This T cell receptor (beta chain) came from a study of cytomegalovirus exposure and HLA in healthy donors. 13 Jbeta primers and 60 Vbeta primers were used for the PCR. Authors' processing steps: The count from a later analysis was some 81 million unique TCR beta chains, some 11 million of them shared. The repertoire was sequenced with immunoSEQ multiplex PCR; TCRdb's copy has only in-frame clones and lacks some. D and trimming were read from the DNA, whereas the V and J calls and clone size are those reported in that table. Recorded here are over 100,000 clones; the top ten clones represent over 1.5%. Points from the study as a whole: Data from an earlier analysis indicated that most TCR beta V segments were productive either about 87% or about 30% of the time.

Likely unrecorded immune exposures existed in these nominally healthy donors. Turning to this clone: Its specificity is not known.

Germline V gives CDR1 LGHNA, CDR2 YNFKEQ. This CDR3 region has 19 residues. J was trimmed by 2 bases and V by 0 bases; bases with no gene match: 10. This receptor was identified in a man younger than 30 in good health and CMV-seronegative. The chain uses TRBV4-2 and TRBJ2-5, with 12 bases identical to TRBD2. Sequencing input: PBMCs. CDR3: CASSQDFATSGSLQETQYF. CDR3 coding DNA: TGTGCCAGCAGCCAAGATTTCGCGACTAGCGGGAGCCTGCAAGAGACCCAGTACTTC.